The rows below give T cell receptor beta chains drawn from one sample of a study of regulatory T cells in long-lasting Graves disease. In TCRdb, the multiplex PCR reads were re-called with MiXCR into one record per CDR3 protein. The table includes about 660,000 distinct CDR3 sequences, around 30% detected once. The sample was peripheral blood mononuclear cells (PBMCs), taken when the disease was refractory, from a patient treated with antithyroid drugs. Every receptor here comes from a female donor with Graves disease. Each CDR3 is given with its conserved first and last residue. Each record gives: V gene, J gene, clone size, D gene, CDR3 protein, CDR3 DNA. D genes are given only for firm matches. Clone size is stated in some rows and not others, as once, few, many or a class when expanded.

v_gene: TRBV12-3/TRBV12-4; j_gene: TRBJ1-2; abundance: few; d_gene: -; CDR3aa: CASTSSVHYGYTF; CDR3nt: TGTGCCAGCACCTCCTCCGTACACTATGGCTACACCTTC
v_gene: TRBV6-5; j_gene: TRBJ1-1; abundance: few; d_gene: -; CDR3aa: CASSSTAYTDTEAFF; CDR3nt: TGTGCCAGCAGTTCTACCGCGTACACGGACACGGAAGCTTTCTTT
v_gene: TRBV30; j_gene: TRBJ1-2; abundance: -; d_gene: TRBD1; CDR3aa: CAWSAPTGVNYGYTF; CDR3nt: TGTGCCTGGAGTGCGCCGACAGGGGTCAACTATGGCTACACCTTC
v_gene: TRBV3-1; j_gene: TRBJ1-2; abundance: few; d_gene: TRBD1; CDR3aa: CASSTRDRGYGYTF; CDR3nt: TGTGCCAGCAGCACCCGGGACAGGGGTTATGGCTACACCTTC
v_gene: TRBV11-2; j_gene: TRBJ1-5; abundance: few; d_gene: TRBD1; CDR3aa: CASSSQGAVDQPQHF; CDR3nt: TGTGCCAGCAGCTCCCAGGGGGCCGTTGATCAGCCCCAGCATTTT
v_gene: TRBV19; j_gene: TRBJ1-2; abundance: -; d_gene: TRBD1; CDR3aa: CASSKGGAYGYTF; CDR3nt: TGTGCCAGTAGTAAAGGGGGCGCGTATGGCTACACCTTC
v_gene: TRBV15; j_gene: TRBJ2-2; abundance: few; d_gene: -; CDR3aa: CATSSPGNPSGGELFF; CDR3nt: TGTGCCACCAGCTCTCCCGGGAACCCGAGTGGCGGGGAGCTGTTTTTT
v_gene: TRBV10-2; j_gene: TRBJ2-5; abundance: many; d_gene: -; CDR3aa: CASSAVETQYF; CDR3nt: TGTGCCAGCAGCGCCGTAGAGACCCAGTACTTC
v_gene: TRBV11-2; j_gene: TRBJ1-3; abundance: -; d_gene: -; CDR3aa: CASSPDSSSGNTIYF; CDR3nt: TGTGCCAGCAGCCCCGACAGCAGCTCTGGAAACACCATATATTTT
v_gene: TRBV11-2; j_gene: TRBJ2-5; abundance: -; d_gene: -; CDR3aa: CASSLDEGLGETQYF; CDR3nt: TGTGCCAGCAGCTTAGATGAGGGACTGGGAGAGACCCAGTACTTC
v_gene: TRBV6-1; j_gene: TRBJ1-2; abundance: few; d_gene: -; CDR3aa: CASIGQGLLGYTF; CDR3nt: TGTGCCAGCATAGGGCAGGGGCTTTTAGGCTACACCTTC
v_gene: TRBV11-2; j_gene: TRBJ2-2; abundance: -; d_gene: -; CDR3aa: CASSPWDLTGELFF; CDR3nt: TGTGCCAGCAGCCCCTGGGATTTGACCGGGGAGCTGTTTTTT
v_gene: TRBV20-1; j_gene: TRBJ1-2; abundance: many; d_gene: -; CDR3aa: CSARRGPPNYGYTF; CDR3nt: TGCAGTGCTAGACGGGGGCCACCTAACTATGGCTACACCTTC
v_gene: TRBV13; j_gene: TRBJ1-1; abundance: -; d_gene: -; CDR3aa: CASSPWGQGPPNTEAFF; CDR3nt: TGTGCCAGCAGCCCCTGGGGGCAGGGGCCCCCGAACACTGAAGCTTTCTTT
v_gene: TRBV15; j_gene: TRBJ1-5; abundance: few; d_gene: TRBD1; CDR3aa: CATSRDTSAGTGGFGSNQPQHF; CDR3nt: TGTGCCACCAGCAGAGATACTTCCGCCGGGACAGGGGGATTCGGTAGCAATCAGCCCCAGCATTTT
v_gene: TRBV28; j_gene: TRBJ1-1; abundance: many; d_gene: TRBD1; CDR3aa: CASRTTGVNTEAFF; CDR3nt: TGTGCCAGCAGGACGACAGGGGTGAACACTGAAGCTTTCTTT
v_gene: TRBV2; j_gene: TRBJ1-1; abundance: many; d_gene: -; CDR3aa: CASSDEGTSEAFF; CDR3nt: TGTGCCAGCAGTGACGAGGGGACCAGTGAAGCTTTCTTT
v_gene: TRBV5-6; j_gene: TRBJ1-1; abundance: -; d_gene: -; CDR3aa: CASSFLLTPPTEAFF; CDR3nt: TGTGCCAGCAGCTTCCTACTCACCCCGCCGACTGAAGCTTTCTTT
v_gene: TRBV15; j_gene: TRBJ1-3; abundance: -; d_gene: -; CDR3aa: CATSTGLLGNTIYF; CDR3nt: TGTGCCACCAGCACCGGGCTCCTTGGAAACACCATATATTTT
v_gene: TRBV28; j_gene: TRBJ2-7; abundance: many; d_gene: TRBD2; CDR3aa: CASSFGLAGLSYEQYF; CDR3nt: TGTGCCAGCAGTTTTGGACTAGCGGGCCTATCCTACGAGCAGTACTTC
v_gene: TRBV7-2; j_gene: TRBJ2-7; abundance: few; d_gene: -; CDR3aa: CASSLAILGAQYF; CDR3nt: TGTGCCAGCAGCTTAGCTATTCTGGGTGCGCAGTACTTC
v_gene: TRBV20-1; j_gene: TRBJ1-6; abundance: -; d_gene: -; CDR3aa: CSARLTGSSYNSPLHF; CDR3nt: TGCAGTGCAAGACTCACAGGGAGCTCCTATAATTCACCCCTCCACTTT
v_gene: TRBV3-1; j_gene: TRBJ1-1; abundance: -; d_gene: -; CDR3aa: CASSQVDRNTEAFF; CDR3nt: TGTGCCAGCAGCCAAGTTGACAGAAACACTGAAGCTTTCTTT